The 32 T cell receptor beta chains below all came from one sample that was sequenced in a study of shared clonotypes between healthy human individuals. CD8 cells regarded as naive lacked CD45RO, were positively chosen for CCR7, and omitted terminally differentiated effector memory CD45RA+ cells. TCRdb's copy holds only in-frame clones and misses some; the assay was immunoSEQ multiplex PCR. The table shows about 680,000 clones, with roughly nine tenths occurring only once. The material sequenced was naive CD8+ T cells sorted from blood. The receptor source for this set is a man between 25 and 39 years old in good health.

About this clone itself: Just one base apart from a much larger clone, this may be a read error. V usage is TRBV9 and J usage is TRBJ2-7; the match to TRBD1 covers 7 bases. The CDR3 is made up of 12 amino acids. V was pared by 3 bases and J by 5 bases, with 2 bases of the junction left unmatched. Germline-derived CDR1 and CDR2 are SGDLS and YYNGEE. CDR3 DNA: TGTGCCAGCAGCGGACAGGGCCACGAGCAGTACTTC. Translated, it gives CASSGQGHEQYF.

Only one count was recorded for this clone. The V and J genes are TRBV18 and TRBJ2-7; D unresolved. The CDR3 runs to 12 residues. V was pared by 4 bases and J by 4 bases, with 8 bases between. Germline V gene lookup returns CDR1 KGHSH and CDR2 LQKENI. DNA of the CDR3: TGTGCCAGCTCACAGACCGTTTACGAGCAGTACTTC. Protein sequence: CASSQTVYEQYF.

This chain connects TRBV5-6 to TRBJ1-2; possibly TRBD1 for D (5 bases). CDR3 length: 16 residues. Germline CDR1 reads SGHDT; CDR2 reads YYEEEE. The ends were cut back, 3 bases at V and 3 bases at J, with 18 bases in the middle. For the CDR3, the DNA is TGTGCCAGCAGCTCGGGGACGGAGGCGCTGTACTATGGCTACACCTTC. Encoded protein: CASSSGTEALYYGYTF.

The V and J genes are TRBV9 and TRBJ2-1; 7 bases align to TRBD1. The germline V gene encodes CDR1 SGDLS and CDR2 YYNGEE. The CDR3 loop spans 15 amino acids. After removal of 0 bases from V and 4 bases from J, the junction contained 4 bases not matched to a gene. CDR3 sequence reads: CASSVEGQAYNEQFF. The CDR3 DNA is TGTGCCAGCAGCGTAGAAGGACAGGCGTACAATGAGCAGTTCTTC.

This clone appeared a single time. This chain uses TRBV6-5 with TRBJ2-1; no firm D call. V was shortened by 7 bases and J by 0 bases, with 10 bases between the two germline ends. This CDR3 spans 14 amino acids. Germline CDR1 and CDR2: MNHEY and SVGAGI. The CDR3 DNA is TGTGCCAGCACCTCGGGTAACTCCTACAATGAGCAGTTCTTC. Translating gives CASTSGNSYNEQFF.

The V and J genes are TRBV5-1 and TRBJ1-4; D ambiguous. This CDR3 region has 15 residues. Trimming removed 5 bases from V and 4 bases from J, with 15 bases in between. CDR1 is SGHRS and CDR2 is YFSETQ in the germline V gene. CDR3 bases: TGCGCCAGCAGTCCCACCCGGACGTTTAATGAAAAACTGTTTTTT. It specifies CASSPTRTFNEKLFF.

This rearrangement joins TRBV19 to TRBJ2-7; D possibly corresponds to TRBD1 (5 bases). The CDR3 is 19 residues long. From germline, CDR1 is LNHDA and CDR2 SQIVND (reference sequence). With 2 bases removed from V and 0 bases from J, the gap between germline ends came to 23 bases. CDR3 in amino acids: CASSIFSVTASESSYEQYF. DNA for the CDR3: TGTGCCAGTAGTATATTTTCCGTGACAGCCTCTGAAAGCTCCTACGAGCAGTACTTC.

V usage is TRBV11-2 and J usage is TRBJ2-1; D gene ambiguous. There are 16 residues in the CDR3. Between the trimmed V and J ends, which lost 0 bases and 7 bases, there was a span of 16 bases. Germline V lookup: CDR1 SGHAT, CDR2 FQNNGV. CDR3 sequence reads: CASSLDNLGSENEQFF. In nucleotides, the CDR3 is TGTGCCAGCAGCTTAGATAACCTGGGGTCTGAGAATGAGCAGTTCTTC.

The rearrangement links TRBV29-1 to TRBJ2-1; tentatively, D is TRBD2 (6 bases). With 7 bases removed from V and 5 bases from J, the gap between germline ends came to 27 bases. This CDR3 has 17 amino acids. Germline V CDR1 and CDR2: SQVTM, ANQGSEA. In DNA, the CDR3 is TGCAGCGCCCCTCGACGGGTCGGCGGGATAACTAACAATGAGCAGTTCTTC. Translating gives CSAPRRVGGITNNEQFF.

In regard to this clone: The same CDR3 is also encoded by other DNA sequences in this sample. This rearrangement joins TRBV6-5 to TRBJ1-1; no definite D call. The germline V gene encodes CDR1 MNHEY and CDR2 SVGAGI. The CDR3 length is 13 residues. V lost 2 bases to trimming and J lost 0 bases, with 4 bases between them. CDR3 sequence reads: CASSYSLNTEAFF. CDR3 DNA: TGTGCCAGCAGTTACAGTTTGAACACTGAAGCTTTCTTT.

The chain employs TRBV5-5 and TRBJ2-2, with 7 nucleotides matching TRBD2. The CDR3 covers 15 residues. Germline V gene sequence: CDR1 SGHKS, CDR2 YYEKEE (reference sequence). V lost 0 bases to trimming and J lost 5 bases; unmatched junction nucleotides: 4. The CDR3 is CASSLDPGGTGELFF. The CDR3, as DNA: TGTGCCAGCAGCTTGGACCCCGGGGGGACCGGGGAGCTGTTTTTT.

The CDR3 loop is CASSATSYEQYF. The CDR3 DNA sequence: TGTGCCAGTTCCGCTACCTCCTACGAGCAGTACTTC. This rearrangement joins TRBV19 to TRBJ2-7; no clear D. The CDR3 spans 12 residues. Deletions cut 8 bases from V and 0 bases from J, with 8 bases between. Germline V gives CDR1 LNHDA, CDR2 SQIVND (reference sequence).

Note on this clone: Just one base apart from a much larger clone, this may be a read error. Other DNA sequences in this sample translate to the same CDR3. The rearrangement joins TRBV28 to TRBJ2-7; 9 nucleotides match TRBD1. The CDR3 is 16 amino acids. The V segment lost 5 bases and the J segment 0 bases; nucleotides outside the gene matches: 8. The germline V gene has CDR1 MDHEN and CDR2 SYDVKM. The DNA of the CDR3 is TGTGCCAGCAGTCGCGGGACAGGGACGGGCTCCTACGAGCAGTACTTC. Amino acids: CASSRGTGTGSYEQYF.

V usage is TRBV14 and J usage is TRBJ1-1; no firm D call. Trimming took 0 bases from V and 0 from J, leaving 14 bases between them. There are 17 residues in the CDR3. Germline CDR1 is SGHDN and CDR2 is FVKESK. The CDR3 region is CASSQENSLIMNTEAFF. The CDR3 DNA is TGTGCCAGCAGCCAAGAGAACAGCCTTATAATGAACACTGAAGCTTTCTTT.

The J gene is TRBJ2-2, the V gene TRBV5-1; maybe TRBD1 (6 bases). Trimming pared 4 bases from V and 9 bases from J, leaving 22 bases between. Germline V gene lookup returns CDR1 SGHRS and CDR2 YFSETQ. The length of the CDR3 is 16 residues. The DNA for the CDR3 is TGCGCCAGCAGCATTACCGGGACACGCATTACCCGGGAGCTGTTTTTT. This encodes CASSITGTRITRELFF. Combining the CDR3 with reference TRBV5-1 and TRBJ2-2 gives the whole variable domain KAGVTQTPRYLIKTRGQQVTLSCSPISGHRSVSWYQQTPGQGLQFLFEYFSETQRNKGNFPGRFSGRQFSNSRSEMNVSTLELGDSALYLCASSITGTRITRELFFGEGSRLTVL.

The chain employs TRBV15 and TRBJ2-7; D remains unclear. V was cut by 5 bases and J by 1 base, with 12 bases left in between. The germline V gene encodes CDR1 LNHNV and CDR2 YYDKDF (reference sequence). This CDR3 comprises 14 residues. DNA for the CDR3: TGTGCCACCAGCGCCAGGCCAGGTTCCTACGAGCAGTACTTC. Amino acids: CATSARPGSYEQYF.

The gene calls are TRBV7-9 and TRBJ2-5, with TRBD1 as a possible D gene (6 bases). V was pared by 5 bases and J by 0 bases, with 19 bases between. Germline V gene sequence: CDR1 SEHNR, CDR2 FQNEAQ (reference sequence). The CDR3 has 17 residues. CDR3 in DNA: TGTGCCAGCAGCGCAAGGGACCAGGGGTGGGACCAAGAGACCCAGTACTTC. Protein: CASSARDQGWDQETQYF.

CDR3 bases: TGTGCCAGCAGCCCAGGCGGGCAGCAGCAGTTCTTC. This encodes CASSPGGQQQFF. The gene calls are TRBV9 and TRBJ2-1, with D maybe TRBD2 (5 bases). Trimming cost V 4 bases and J 11 bases, with 13 bases left between them. The CDR3 has 12 amino acids. The V gene's germline CDR1 is SGDLS and CDR2 YYNGEE.

This clone was observed once. J is TRBJ2-3 and V is TRBV7-9, with D tentatively TRBD1 (5 bases). The CDR3 consists of 12 residues. Deletions cut 4 bases from V and 10 bases from J, with 12 bases between. Germline V CDR1 and CDR2: SEHNR, FQNEAQ (reference sequence). In nucleotides, the CDR3 is TGTGCCAGCAGCTGGGGCGTAGAGGCGCAGTATTTT. As protein: CASSWGVEAQYF.

This clone came up once. The chain has TRBV7-7 and TRBJ2-7, with 8 bases that match TRBD1. The CDR3 totals 15 residues. J gave up 3 bases and V 5 bases, and 9 bases lay outside the gene matches. The germline CDR1 and CDR2 sequences are SSHAT and FNYEAQ (reference sequence). Here the CDR3 DNA reads TGTGCCAGCAGCCTAGGGACAGGACCTTTCTACGAGCAGTACTTC. As protein: CASSLGTGPFYEQYF.

The chain carries TRBV7-6 and TRBJ2-6; D call uncertain. Looked up from germline, CDR1 is SGHVS and CDR2 is FNYEAQ. The CDR3 has 14 amino acids. The V gene lost 4 bases and the J gene lost 0 bases, with 4 bases spanning the gap. The CDR3 nucleotides are TGTGCCAGCAGCTCCTTCTCTGGGGCCAACGTCCTGACTTTC. Translating it yields CASSSFSGANVLTF.

V is TRBV18 and J is TRBJ1-1; 8 bases fit TRBD1. With 2 bases clipped from V and 1 base from J, the junction kept 6 bases outside the gene matches. The CDR3 totals 16 residues. Germline lookup yields CDR1 KGHSH and CDR2 LQKENI. The chain's CDR3 is CASSPRPGGPNTEAFF. The CDR3 DNA reads TGTGCCAGCTCACCAAGGCCAGGGGGCCCGAACACTGAAGCTTTCTTT.

The chain uses TRBV5-5 and TRBJ2-7, with 7 bases matching TRBD2. Per the germline V gene, CDR1 is SGHKS and CDR2 is YYEKEE (reference sequence). Unmatched junction bases numbered 4, after V lost 4 bases and J lost 6 bases. CDR3 length: 12 residues. CDR3 DNA sequence: TGTGCCAGCAGCCGGGACTATAGCGAGCAGTACTTC. This encodes CASSRDYSEQYF.

The chain employs TRBV28 and TRBJ1-5; the D is unclear. Trimming took 7 bases from V and 3 from J, leaving 22 bases between them. The germline gives CDR1 MDHEN, CDR2 SYDVKM. This CDR3 region has 17 residues. The CDR3 here is CASIQKAVQPPNQPQHF. In nucleotides, the CDR3 is TGTGCCAGCATTCAGAAGGCCGTACAGCCCCCCAATCAGCCCCAGCATTTT.

The chain uses TRBV5-4 and TRBJ2-1, with no clear D. The CDR3 is 14 residues long. Germline CDR1 SGHNT, CDR2 YYREEE (reference sequence). V shed 1 base and J shed 7 bases, with 12 bases lying between them. In nucleotides, the CDR3 is TGTGCCAGCAGCTTGCTAAACAGCGTGAATGAGCAGTTCTTC. Translated, it gives CASSLLNSVNEQFF.

This sequence joins TRBV7-3 and TRBJ2-7, with a possible D match to TRBD2 (5 bases). With 5 bases removed from V and 7 bases from J, the gap between germline ends came to 12 bases. This CDR3 is 12 amino acids long. The germline CDR1 and CDR2 sequences are SGHTA and FQGTGA. This chain's CDR3 is CASSPPSGEQYF. The CDR3 DNA follows: TGTGCCAGCAGCCCGCCTTCGGGGGAGCAGTACTTC.

This clone was observed a handful of times. V usage is TRBV15 and J usage is TRBJ2-1; no definite D call. CDR1 is LNHNV and CDR2 is YYDKDF in the germline V gene (reference sequence). This CDR3 has 13 residues. V dropped 0 bases and J dropped 5 bases, with 5 bases sitting between them. The chain's CDR3 is CATSRDLDNEQFF. The CDR3 bases are TGTGCCACCAGCAGAGATCTGGACAATGAGCAGTTCTTC.

J is TRBJ2-1 and V is TRBV4-1, with TRBD2 matching 7 bases. Unmatched junction bases numbered 9, after V lost 4 bases and J lost 3 bases. This CDR3 has 16 residues. Germline V lookup: CDR1 MGHRA, CDR2 YSYEKL. CDR3: CASSLLSSGDYNEQFF. The CDR3 DNA reads TGCGCCAGCAGCCTCTTGTCTAGCGGAGACTACAATGAGCAGTTCTTC.

In its sample, this clone was seen a few times. The rearrangement links TRBV27 to TRBJ2-7, with TRBD2 matching over 7 bases. V lost 7 bases to trimming and J lost 5 bases; unmatched junction nucleotides: 8. CDR1 is MNHEY, CDR2 SMNVEV, per germline (reference sequence). The CDR3 is made up of 13 amino acids. CDR3 amino acids: CASKEIAGHEQYF. Written as DNA, the CDR3 is TGTGCCAGCAAAGAGATAGCGGGCCACGAGCAGTACTTC.

Points on this clone: In the same sample, other DNA sequences code for this CDR3. V gene TRBV15 combines with J gene TRBJ2-7, with TRBD1 as a possible D gene (6 bases). This CDR3 has 14 amino acids. V was pared by 1 base and J by 1 base, with 8 bases between. CDR1 is LNHNV and CDR2 is YYDKDF in the germline V gene (reference sequence). The CDR3 DNA sequence: TGTGCCACCAGCAGAGTAGGACAGTCCTACGAGCAGTACTTC. Its translation is CATSRVGQSYEQYF.

The rearrangement uses TRBV27 and TRBJ2-7, with 9 bases matching TRBD2. Germline CDR1 MNHEY, CDR2 SMNVEV (reference sequence). With V trimmed by 2 bases and J by 2 bases, 1 base remained unmatched. This CDR3 has 14 amino acids. The chain's CDR3 is CASSLKREAYEQYF. The CDR3 region has the DNA TGTGCCAGCAGTTTAAAGCGGGAGGCCTACGAGCAGTACTTC.

This chain joins TRBV4-1 and TRBJ2-5, with D possibly matching TRBD1 (6 bases). The CDR3 has 15 amino acids. Trimming removed 1 base at V and 5 bases at J, with 14 bases between. Germline V gives CDR1 MGHRA, CDR2 YSYEKL. The CDR3 bases are TGCGCCAGCAGCCAAGTGGGGGCCTCTGGTGAGACCCAGTACTTC. Translating gives CASSQVGASGETQYF.